Presented here are 13 T cell receptor beta chains from one specimen sequenced in a study of preoperative IRX-2 immunotherapy in early breast cancer. TCRdb keeps only in-frame clones here, not all; method: immunoSEQ multiplex PCR. The sample shows approximately 13,000 clones, approximately 91% of them seen only once. The treatment: preoperative locoregional IRX-2 cytokine immunotherapy. The specimen was collected from a patient treated with IRX-2 immunotherapy. The receptors here all came from a human donor with breast cancer.

This clone came up a few times. The CDR3 sequence: CASSYSRDQPQHF. CDR3 nucleotide sequence: TGTGCCAGCAGTTACAGTAGGGATCAGCCCCAGCATTTT. J is TRBJ1-5 and V is TRBV6-9; D is unresolved. This CDR3 region has 13 residues. Trimming cost V 3 bases and J 5 bases, with 8 bases left between them. CDR1 is MNHGY and CDR2 is SVAAGI in the germline V gene.

The chain links TRBV6-6 to TRBJ1-5; TRBD1 matches at 8 bases. The CDR3 spans 15 residues. The V and J ends lost 4 bases and 3 bases, in that order; junction bases with no gene match: 5. Germline CDR1 and CDR2: MNHNY and SVGAGI (reference sequence). The CDR3 DNA reads as TGTGCCAGCAGTTCCACAGGGGGTCTCAATCAGCCCCAGCATTTT. Its protein is CASSSTGGLNQPQHF.

This sequence joins TRBV18 and TRBJ1-4; weak D call: TRBD1 (5 bases). There are 20 residues in the CDR3. Germline values: CDR1 KGHSH, CDR2 LQKENI. Trimming removed 3 bases at V and 5 bases at J, with 28 bases between. CDR3 nucleotides: TGTGCCAGCTCACCCACGGGGGGTTCGGGAGCAGCCAAAATAAATGAAAAACTGTTTTTT. Translated: CASSPTGGSGAAKINEKLFF.

The chain recombines TRBV7-8 with TRBJ1-4; a weak D match, TRBD1 (5 bases). Germline loops: CDR1 SGHVS, CDR2 FQNEAQ. Trimming pared 0 bases from V and 3 bases from J, leaving 14 bases between. The CDR3 is 17 amino acids. DNA of the CDR3: TGTGCCAGCAGCTTAGCGCCAAGGGGAGCGGCTAATGAAAAACTGTTTTTT. This gives the protein CASSLAPRGAANEKLFF.

V gene TRBV7-2 combines with J gene TRBJ1-6; maybe TRBD1 (5 bases). Trimming left V 5 bases short and J 4 bases short, with 15 bases between. There are 16 residues in the CDR3. Germline V gives CDR1 SGHTA, CDR2 FQGNSA. This CDR3 is CASSPTFGGYNSPLHF. CDR3 DNA: TGTGCCAGCAGCCCAACTTTCGGGGGTTATAATTCACCCCTCCACTTT.

The CDR3 spells CASSIVWGGNQPQHF. The CDR3 DNA sequence: TGTGCCAGTAGTATAGTGTGGGGGGGCAATCAGCCCCAGCATTTT. The chain uses TRBV19 and TRBJ1-5, with a possible D match to TRBD1 (5 bases). The germline V gene encodes CDR1 LNHDA and CDR2 SQIVND (reference sequence). The CDR3 has 15 amino acids. With 1 base removed from V and 2 bases from J, the gap between germline ends came to 9 bases.

The chain joins TRBV19 to TRBJ1-5; D not certain. CDR1 and CDR2 from the germline V gene are LNHDA and SQIVND (reference sequence). The V and J ends lost 1 base and 1 base respectively, with 5 bases between them. The CDR3 extends over 14 amino acids. The CDR3 protein is CASSIVGSNQPQHF. The CDR3, as DNA: TGTGCCAGTAGTATAGTAGGCAGCAATCAGCCCCAGCATTTT.

This chain joins TRBV14 and TRBJ2-7; D gene unclear. V was clipped by 1 base and J by 8 bases, with 12 bases between them. From germline, CDR1 is SGHDN and CDR2 FVKESK. This CDR3 has 13 residues. CDR3 coding DNA: TGTGCCAGCAGCCAAGGGGCAGGATTAAAGCAGTACTTC. Protein: CASSQGAGLKQYF.

This chain links TRBV14 with TRBJ1-3; 7 bases are a match to TRBD1. The V and J ends lost 0 bases and 4 bases, in that order; junction bases with no gene match: 6. CDR3 length: 16 residues. Germline V gene data show CDR1 as SGHDN and CDR2 as FVKESK. The CDR3 DNA is TGTGCCAGCAGCCAAGAAGACAGGGTAGGAGGAAACACCATATATTTT. Encoded protein: CASSQEDRVGGNTIYF. Full variable domain (rest looked up from reference TRBV14 and TRBJ1-3): EAGVTQFPSHSVIEKGQTVTLRCDPISGHDNLYWYRRVMGKEIKFLLHFVKESKQDESGMPNNRFLAERTGGTYSTLKVQPAELEDSGVYFCASSQEDRVGGNTIYFGEGSWLTVV.

J is TRBJ1-2 and V is TRBV19, with no clear D. The germline gives CDR1 LNHDA, CDR2 SQIVND (reference sequence). The CDR3 has 14 residues. The V gene lost 3 bases and the J gene lost 0 bases, with 8 bases spanning the gap. CDR3 in amino acids: CASSIWGTNYGYTF. Here the CDR3 DNA reads TGTGCCAGTAGTATCTGGGGTACTAACTATGGCTACACCTTC.

Worth noting for this clone: The CDR3 end shows no conserved phenylalanine or tryptophan, and so a read error is likely. The V and J genes are TRBV9 and TRBJ1-1, with D maybe TRBD1 (5 bases). Germline values: CDR1 SGDLS, CDR2 YYNGEE. The CDR3 sequence is 14 residues long. V was cut by 4 bases and J by 1 base, with 11 bases left in between. CDR3 DNA: TGTGCCAGCAGCCCCATTACAGGGAACACTGAAGCTTTCCTT. The encoded protein is CASSPITGNTEAFL.

This clone came up once. The chain couples TRBV2 to TRBJ2-3, with D possibly called TRBD1 or TRBD2 (5 bases each). Trimming took off 6 bases at V and 7 bases at J, with 23 bases between the two ends. Germline CDR1 reads SNHLY; CDR2 reads FYNNEI. The CDR3 length is 16 residues. The CDR3 spells CASRKTDRGITNTQYF. In DNA, the CDR3 is TGTGCCAGCAGAAAAACGGACCGGGGCATAACGAATACGCAGTATTTT.

This clone was counted a single time. The genes are TRBV19 and TRBJ1-1, with no clear D. Trimming stripped 3 bases from V and 1 base from J, with 12 bases between. The CDR3 has 15 residues. Germline V CDR1 and CDR2: LNHDA, SQIVND (reference sequence). This CDR3 is CASSIGRRTNTEAFF. CDR3 nucleotides: TGTGCCAGTAGTATTGGTCGACGGACGAACACTGAAGCTTTCTTT.